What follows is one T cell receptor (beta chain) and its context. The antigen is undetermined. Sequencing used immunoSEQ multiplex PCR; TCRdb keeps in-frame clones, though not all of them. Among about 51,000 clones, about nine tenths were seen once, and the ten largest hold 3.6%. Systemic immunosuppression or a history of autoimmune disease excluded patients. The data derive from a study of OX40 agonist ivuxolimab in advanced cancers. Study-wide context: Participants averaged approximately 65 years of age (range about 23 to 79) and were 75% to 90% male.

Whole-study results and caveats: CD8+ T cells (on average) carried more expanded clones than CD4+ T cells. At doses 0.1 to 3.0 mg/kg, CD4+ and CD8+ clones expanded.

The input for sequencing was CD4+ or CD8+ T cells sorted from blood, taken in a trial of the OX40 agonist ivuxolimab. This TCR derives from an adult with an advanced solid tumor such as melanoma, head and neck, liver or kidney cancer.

The CDR3 DNA is TGTGCCAGCAGCTCTCTGAGCACGAGGAGGAACCCAACTAATGAAAAACTGTTTTTT. Translating it yields CASSSLSTRRNPTNEKLFF. The rearrangement joins TRBV7-8 to TRBJ1-4; D is unclear. The CDR3 is made up of 19 amino acids. The V and J ends lost 4 bases and 0 bases respectively, with 21 bases between them. From germline, CDR1 is SGHVS and CDR2 FQNEAQ.